The T cell receptor beta chain described here comes from a study of blood T cell repertoires in COVID-19. In the authors' workflow: Using reference gene primer amplification, nucleated cell counts were estimated. Sequencing used immunoSEQ multiplex PCR; TCRdb keeps in-frame clones, though not all of them. That table gives V, J and clone size, and the DNA gave D and trimming. The sample gives about 140,000 clones, about 83% of which show up once; 16% is in the top ten. The CDR3 is made up of 15 amino acids. V dropped 0 bases and J dropped 9 bases, with 13 bases sitting between them. CDR1 SGDLS and CDR2 YYNGEE come from the germline V gene. This clone was found once.

The sequencing input was peripheral blood. The chain employs TRBV9 and TRBJ1-6; a weak D match, TRBD1 (6 bases). The sequence was obtained from a man in his forties or fifties with acute or convalescent COVID-19. The CDR3 loop reads CASSVVGGEGSPLHF. The CDR3 DNA follows: TGTGCCAGCAGCGTAGTAGGGGGAGAGGGTTCACCCCTCCACTTT.